This T cell receptor (beta chain) was observed in a study of blood T cells in healthy people across ages. It was with a sample-barcoded 5' primer and a J-beta primer mix that a second PCR of about 7 to 12 cycles was run. One entry per CDR3 protein results from TCRdb running MiXCR on the 5' RACE reads. The sample has fewer than 1,000,000 distinct CDR3 sequences; under 45% are singletons. Germline CDR1 and CDR2: ENHRY and SYGVKD. V was clipped by 6 bases and J by 7 bases; unmatched bases: 9. This CDR3 is built from 15 residues. The sample consisted of blood. This chain connects TRBV10-3 to TRBJ2-1, with TRBD2 matching 10 bases. This clonotype was obtained from a man in his sixties in good health. The CDR3 loop is CAISPRLAGLNEQFF. DNA for the CDR3: TGTGCCATCAGCCCGAGACTAGCGGGCCTAAATGAGCAGTTCTTC.